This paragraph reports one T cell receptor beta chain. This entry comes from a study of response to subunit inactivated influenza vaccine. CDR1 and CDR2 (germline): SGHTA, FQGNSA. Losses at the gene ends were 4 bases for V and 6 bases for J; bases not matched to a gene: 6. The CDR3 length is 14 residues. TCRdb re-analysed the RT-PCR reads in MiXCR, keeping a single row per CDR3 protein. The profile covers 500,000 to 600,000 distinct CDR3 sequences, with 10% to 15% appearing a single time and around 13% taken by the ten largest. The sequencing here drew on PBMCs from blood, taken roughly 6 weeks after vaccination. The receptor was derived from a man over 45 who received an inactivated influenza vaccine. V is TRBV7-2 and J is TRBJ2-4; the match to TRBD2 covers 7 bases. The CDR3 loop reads CASSSSTSPNIQYF. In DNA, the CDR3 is TGTGCCAGCAGCTCCTCGACTAGCCCAAACATTCAGTACTTC.